This T cell receptor beta chain was recorded in a study of metastatic and nonmetastatic thyroid tumors. Study background: Comparison of repertoires was carried out across blood and tumor or nodule tissue from malignant and benign thyroid patients.

The CDR3 covers 14 residues. Germline lookup yields CDR1 LNHDA and CDR2 SQIVND (reference sequence). Trimming removed 4 bases at V and 5 bases at J, with 15 bases between. In the original workflow: To classify distant metastasis in papillary thyroid cancer, a model was built from CDR3 differences across clinicopathological groups. TCRdb reanalyzed the PCR reads with MiXCR. The authors' filters were not applied to this entry. The sample includes 19,000 or so clones, approximately 30% of them seen just once. This clone has just a few counts. Its antigen is unknown. Overall study findings and caveats: Benign nodules reportedly had significantly lower TCR beta diversity than malignant thyroid tumors in blood and tumor.

Thyroid surgery had not been preceded by any treatment in any patient. The gene calls are TRBV19 and TRBJ2-7; D is ambiguous. The material sequenced was tumor tissue. The TCR sequence derives from a female donor with papillary thyroid cancer or a benign thyroid nodule (not recorded which). Some clones in this sample may be carry-over from other donors' samples. The CDR3 bases are TGTGCCAGTAGTAAAACCTTTTGGGATCACGAGCAGTACTTC. Translation gives CASSKTFWDHEQYF. Looking up the rest from reference TRBV19 and TRBJ2-7 gives the full variable domain: DGGITQSPKYLFRKEGQNVTLSCEQNLNHDAMYWYRQDPGQGLRLIYYSQIVNDFQKGDIAEGYSVSREKKESFPLTVTSAQKNPTAFYLCASSKTFWDHEQYFGPGTRLTVT.